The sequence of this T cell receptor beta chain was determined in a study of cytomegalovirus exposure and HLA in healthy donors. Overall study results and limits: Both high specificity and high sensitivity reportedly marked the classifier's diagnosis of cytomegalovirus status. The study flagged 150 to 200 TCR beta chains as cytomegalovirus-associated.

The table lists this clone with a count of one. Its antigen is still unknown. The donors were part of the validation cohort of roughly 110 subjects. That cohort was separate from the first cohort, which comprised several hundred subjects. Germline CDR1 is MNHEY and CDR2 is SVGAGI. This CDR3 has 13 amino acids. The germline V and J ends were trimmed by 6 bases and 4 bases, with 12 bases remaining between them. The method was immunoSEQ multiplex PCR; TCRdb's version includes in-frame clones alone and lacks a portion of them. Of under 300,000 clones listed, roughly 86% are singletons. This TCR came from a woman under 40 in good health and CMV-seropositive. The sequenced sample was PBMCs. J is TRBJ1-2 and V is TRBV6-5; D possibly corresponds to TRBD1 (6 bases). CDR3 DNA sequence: TGTGCCAGCAGAGCCGGACAGAGCTATGGCTACACCTTC. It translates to CASRAGQSYGYTF.